These 31 T cell receptor beta chains were all obtained from the same sample, sequenced in a study of blood T cells in healthy people across ages. A second about 6 to 12 cycle PCR used barcoded and J-beta primers. One entry per CDR3 protein results from TCRdb running MiXCR on the 5' RACE reads. The sample has over 1,200,000 distinct CDR3 sequences, around 59% seen once. Sequencing was performed on blood. The receptors stem from a man younger than 35 in good health.

The gene calls are TRBV20-1 and TRBJ1-2; D gene unclear. The V and J ends lost 0 bases and 4 bases respectively, with 12 bases between them. The CDR3 has 14 residues. Germline-derived CDR1 and CDR2 are DFQATT and SNEGSKA (reference sequence). In DNA form, the CDR3 reads TGCAGTGCTAGAGATTTCGAGGGCGGCTATGGCTACACCTTC. This codes for CSARDFEGGYGYTF.

The chain employs TRBV12-3 or TRBV12-4 and TRBJ2-5; a possible D gene is TRBD1 (6 bases). The CDR3 length is 13 residues. V was clipped by 4 bases and J by 12 bases, with 18 bases between them. CDR3 sequence: CASSSRYGQQKYF. In nucleotides, the CDR3 is TGTGCCAGCAGTTCTCGCTACGGACAGCAGAAGTACTTC.

The table lists this clonotype with a few counts. The CDR3 reads CASSEGGLLWDEQFF. DNA of the CDR3: TGTGCCAGCAGTGAAGGCGGACTACTCTGGGATGAGCAGTTCTTC. The V call is TRBV2, the J call TRBJ2-1; D may be TRBD2 (6 bases). The CDR3 covers 15 residues. Germline V gene lookup returns CDR1 SNHLY and CDR2 FYNNEI. Trimming took off 1 base at V and 8 bases at J, with 15 bases between the two ends.

The chain links TRBV4-1 to TRBJ2-2; TRBD1 matches 8 bases. Germline CDR1 MGHRA, CDR2 YSYEKL. Trimming took 1 base from V and 4 from J; bases not matched to a gene: 2. The CDR3 covers 15 residues. The CDR3 sequence: CASSQVQGATGELFF. CDR3 coding DNA: TGCGCCAGCAGCCAAGTGCAGGGGGCCACCGGGGAGCTGTTTTTT.

This chain connects TRBV14 to TRBJ2-3, with no clear D. V dropped 1 base and J dropped 2 bases, with 7 bases sitting between them. CDR1 is SGHDN and CDR2 is FVKESK in the germline V gene. This CDR3 spans 14 amino acids. The CDR3 region has the DNA TGTGCCAGCAGCCAAGGGATCATCACAGATACGCAGTATTTT. This encodes CASSQGIITDTQYF.

The table lists this clonotype with a few counts. The chain links TRBV2 to TRBJ1-2, with 8 bases lining up with TRBD1. There are 18 residues in the CDR3. The V gene's germline CDR1 is SNHLY and CDR2 FYNNEI. J gave up 0 bases and V 0 bases, and 9 bases lay outside the gene matches. CDR3 residues: CASSEARAGGDSNYGYTF. In DNA form, the CDR3 reads TGTGCCAGCAGTGAAGCGCGGGCAGGGGGCGATTCTAACTATGGCTACACCTTC.

This chain uses TRBV4-1 with TRBJ2-1; TRBD1 matches 9 bases. CDR3 length: 16 amino acids. Germline V lookup: CDR1 MGHRA, CDR2 YSYEKL. The J segment lost 7 bases and the V segment lost 1 base, leaving 8 bases of the junction unmatched. The CDR3 DNA reads TGCGCCAGCAGCCAAGGAACAGGGGGCTCTTGGAATGAGCAGTTCTTC. Its translation: CASSQGTGGSWNEQFF.

The chain employs TRBV5-1 and TRBJ1-2, with TRBD1 identical over 7 bases. This CDR3 region has 15 residues. The germline V gene encodes CDR1 SGHRS and CDR2 YFSETQ. V shed 0 bases and J 7 bases; nucleotides not matched to a gene: 9. CDR3 protein: CASSLGPDREFGYTF. The CDR3 DNA sequence: TGCGCCAGCAGCTTGGGGCCCGACAGGGAGTTTGGCTACACCTTC.

The CDR3 sequence: CSARRRGWTYEQYF. CDR3 in DNA: TGCAGTGCTAGGCGTCGAGGCTGGACCTACGAGCAGTACTTC. This rearrangement joins TRBV20-1 to TRBJ2-7; D call uncertain. V lost 3 bases and J 2 bases, leaving 14 bases between the germline ends. Per germline, CDR1 DFQATT and CDR2 SNEGSKA (reference sequence). CDR3 length equals 14 residues.

This chain connects TRBV29-1 to TRBJ1-1; D may be TRBD1 (5 bases). CDR1 and CDR2 from the germline V gene are SQVTM and ANQGSEA. Trimming removed 8 bases from V and 4 bases from J, with 14 bases in between. This CDR3 region has 12 residues. CDR3 protein: CSPTFGGTEAFF. CDR3 coding DNA: TGCAGCCCCACGTTCGGGGGCACTGAAGCTTTCTTT.

The chain employs TRBV20-1 and TRBJ1-2; TRBD1 aligns across 7 bases. V shed 3 bases, J shed 4 bases, and the junction held 11 bases outside the gene matches. The CDR3 totals 15 residues. Germline-derived CDR1 and CDR2 are DFQATT and SNEGSKA (reference sequence). The CDR3 reads CSARGRGGLAYGYTF. CDR3 in DNA: TGCAGTGCTAGGGGGAGAGGGGGCCTTGCCTATGGCTACACCTTC.

V gene TRBV7-8 combines with J gene TRBJ2-1; D unresolved. V was trimmed by 4 bases and J by 5 bases, leaving 18 bases between them. In germline, CDR1 is SGHVS, CDR2 FQNEAQ. This CDR3 region has 16 residues. CDR3 in amino acids: CASSSGFGSPNNEQFF. The CDR3 nucleotides read TGTGCCAGCAGCTCCGGTTTCGGCAGTCCGAACAATGAGCAGTTCTTC.

The chain is built from TRBV6-5 and TRBJ2-5; D might be TRBD2 (6 bases). Looked up from germline, CDR1 is MNHEY and CDR2 is SVGAGI. The CDR3 length is 15 residues. V was clipped by 4 bases and J by 4 bases, with 16 bases between them. In DNA, the CDR3 is TGTGCCAGCAGTTCCGCCGGGAGCTGGGGAGAGACCCAGTACTTC. Translation gives CASSSAGSWGETQYF.

The chain recombines TRBV6-2 or TRBV6-3 with TRBJ2-6; tentatively, D is TRBD2 (6 bases). CDR3 size: 15 residues. Germline V CDR1 and CDR2: MNHEY, SVGEGT. Trimming stripped 5 bases from V and 4 bases from J, with 12 bases between. The CDR3 protein is CASSGTLPGANVLTF. The DNA of the CDR3 is TGTGCCAGCAGTGGGACTCTCCCCGGGGCCAACGTCCTGACTTTC.

J is TRBJ2-3 and V is TRBV6-2 or TRBV6-3, with D possibly being TRBD1 (5 bases). CDR3 size: 12 residues. The germline V gene has CDR1 MNHEY and CDR2 SVGEGT. Trimming left V 8 bases short and J 6 bases short, with 12 bases between. Written as DNA, the CDR3 is TGTGCCAGCGCACAAAGGGGCGATACGCAGTATTTT. Encoded protein: CASAQRGDTQYF.

J is TRBJ1-5 and V is TRBV15; no clear D gene. Trimming shortened V by 0 bases and J by 7 bases, and 13 bases separated the two germline ends. The CDR3 length is 15 residues. CDR1 and CDR2 from the germline V gene are LNHNV and YYDKDF (reference sequence). The CDR3 DNA follows: TGTGCCACCAGCAGAGATACCCGGGTCCACCAGCCCCAGCATTTT. This gives the protein CATSRDTRVHQPQHF.

Of note for this clonotype: The junction departs from the called germline gene at one end, perhaps through a read error. The genes are TRBV29-1 and TRBJ2-4, with D possibly TRBD1 on 5 matching bases. TRBJ2-7 matches the DNA end more closely, so the J call is doubtful. CDR3 length: 11 amino acids. The germline CDR1 and CDR2 sequences are SQVTM and ANQGSEA. As DNA, the CDR3 is TGCAGCGGTGAATCCCAGGGCGAGCAGTACTTC. Translation gives CSGESQGEQYF.

This clonotype showed up just a few times. This chain uses TRBV15 with TRBJ2-4, with D possibly TRBD1 on 6 matching bases. This CDR3 comprises 14 residues. Trimming took off 4 bases at V and 7 bases at J, with 14 bases between the two ends. Germline V lookup: CDR1 LNHNV, CDR2 YYDKDF (reference sequence). The CDR3 DNA reads as TGTGCCACCAGCAAGGATGTTCAGGGGAACATTCAGTACTTC. Translation: CATSKDVQGNIQYF.

The CDR3: CASSSQGTDQETQYF. The CDR3, as DNA: TGTGCCAGCAGTTCCCAAGGGACAGATCAAGAGACCCAGTACTTC. This rearrangement joins TRBV12-3 or TRBV12-4 to TRBJ2-5; 7 bases line up with TRBD1. This CDR3 contains 15 residues. J was trimmed by 2 bases and V by 4 bases; bases with no gene match: 7.

V is TRBV4-1 and J is TRBJ1-2; maybe TRBD1 (5 bases). CDR1 and CDR2 (germline): MGHRA, YSYEKL. Trimming took off 0 bases at V and 9 bases at J, with 14 bases between the two ends. CDR3 size: 14 residues. Here the CDR3 DNA reads TGCGCCAGCAGCCAAGATCCGGTGGGACCACGCTACACCTTC. Its translation: CASSQDPVGPRYTF.

The V call is TRBV7-9, the J call TRBJ2-6; no clear D. Germline CDR1 reads SEHNR; CDR2 reads FQNEAQ (reference sequence). Between the trimmed V and J ends, which lost 0 bases and 1 base, there was a span of 4 bases. The CDR3 totals 15 residues. The chain's CDR3 is CASSLAQSGANVLTF. The DNA of the CDR3 is TGTGCCAGCAGCTTAGCACAATCTGGGGCCAACGTCCTGACTTTC.

A few counts support this clonotype. V and J are TRBV28 and TRBJ2-7; D possibly corresponds to TRBD2 (7 bases). With 5 bases removed from V and 4 bases from J, the gap between germline ends came to 30 bases. CDR1 is MDHEN, CDR2 SYDVKM, per germline. The CDR3 consists of 19 residues. Written as DNA, the CDR3 is TGTGCCAGCAGTGGTGGGGGGGCCTTGGGACCCGATCGGTTTTACGAGCAGTACTTC. Its protein is CASSGGGALGPDRFYEQYF.

CDR3 in amino acids: CASSQVDRNQPQHF. Here the CDR3 DNA reads TGCGCCAGCAGCCAGGTCGACAGAAATCAGCCCCAGCATTTT. The chain links TRBV4-1 to TRBJ1-5; D perhaps matches TRBD1 (5 bases). Germline lookup yields CDR1 MGHRA and CDR2 YSYEKL. The V end lost 3 bases, the J end lost 4 bases, and 10 bases lay between the germline ends. The CDR3 is 14 amino acids.

Many counts were recorded for this clonotype. The chain employs TRBV7-2 and TRBJ2-7; 9 nucleotides line up with TRBD2. This CDR3 comprises 14 residues. The ends lost 3 bases at V and 0 bases at J; junction bases unmatched: 0. In germline, CDR1 is SGHTA, CDR2 FQGNSA. The CDR3 bases are TGTGCCAGCAGCTTTAGCGGGAGCTCCTACGAGCAGTACTTC. Its translation is CASSFSGSSYEQYF.

The V and J genes are TRBV5-1 and TRBJ2-5, with D uncertain. V dropped 0 bases and J dropped 2 bases, with 11 bases sitting between them. The germline V gene encodes CDR1 SGHRS and CDR2 YFSETQ. This CDR3 region has 15 residues. The CDR3 DNA reads as TGCGCCAGCAGCTTGGGTCCAGAGATACAAGAGACCCAGTACTTC. As protein: CASSLGPEIQETQYF.

The V call is TRBV2, the J call TRBJ2-5; the match to TRBD2 covers 9 bases. The CDR3 contains 16 residues. V shed 5 bases, J shed 1 base, and the junction held 8 bases outside the gene matches. Germline assignment: CDR1 SNHLY and CDR2 FYNNEI. The CDR3 region is CASSHSSGTFQETQYF. CDR3 coding DNA: TGTGCCAGCAGTCATTCTAGCGGGACTTTCCAAGAGACCCAGTACTTC.

The chain employs TRBV20-1 and TRBJ2-7; TRBD2 matches 7 bases. The trim removed 2 bases at V and 2 bases at J, leaving 6 bases unmatched. Germline V gives CDR1 DFQATT, CDR2 SNEGSKA (reference sequence). There are 14 residues in the CDR3. CDR3 in DNA: TGCAGTGCTAGAAAGGACGGGGGGACCTACGAGCAGTACTTC. This translates into CSARKDGGTYEQYF.

In the case of this clonotype: At one end the junction does not follow the germline gene, possibly because of a read error. This chain joins TRBV20-1 and TRBJ2-7, with D perhaps TRBD1 or TRBD2 (5 bases each). Germline loops: CDR1 DFQATT, CDR2 SNEGSKA (reference sequence). The CDR3 length is 11 residues. The CDR3 loop reads CRARGDDEQYF. The CDR3 DNA is TGCAGGGCTAGAGGGGACGACGAGCAGTACTTC.

V usage is TRBV10-3 and J usage is TRBJ2-3, with D tentatively TRBD1 or TRBD2 (6 bases each). Trimming took 2 bases from V and 5 from J, leaving 8 bases between them. Germline CDR1 is ENHRY and CDR2 is SYGVKD. This CDR3 comprises 13 residues. As DNA, the CDR3 is TGTGCCATCAGTGAGGGAGGGGGAGATACGCAGTATTTT. This codes for CAISEGGGDTQYF.

This clonotype was seen a single time. The J gene is TRBJ2-7, the V gene TRBV30; D perhaps matches TRBD2 (7 bases). The ends were cut back, 5 bases at V and 10 bases at J, with 21 bases in the middle. CDR3 length: 13 amino acids. In germline, CDR1 is GTSNPN, CDR2 SVGIG (reference sequence). The CDR3 DNA is TGTGCCTGGGGGGGGGGCACGGTTCATGACCAGTACTTC. Residues: CAWGGGTVHDQYF. Full variable domain (remainder filled in from reference TRBV30 and TRBJ2-7): SQTIHQWPATLVQPVGSPLSLECTVEGTSNPNLYWYRQAAGRGLQLLFYSVGIGQISSEVPQNLSASRPQDRQFILSSKKLLLSDSGFYLCAWGGGTVHDQYFGPGTRLTVT.

Ten or more counts support this clonotype. The rearrangement links TRBV30 to TRBJ2-2, with a possible D match to TRBD1 (6 bases). V shed 1 base and J shed 4 bases, with 13 bases lying between them. The CDR3 totals 15 residues. Germline CDR1 reads GTSNPN; CDR2 reads SVGIG (reference sequence). The CDR3 sequence is CAWSERTETTGELFF. For the CDR3, the DNA is TGTGCCTGGAGTGAGCGGACAGAGACCACCGGGGAGCTGTTTTTT. Full variable domain (outside the CDR3, taken from reference TRBV30 and TRBJ2-2): SQTIHQWPATLVQPVGSPLSLECTVEGTSNPNLYWYRQAAGRGLQLLFYSVGIGQISSEVPQNLSASRPQDRQFILSSKKLLLSDSGFYLCAWSERTETTGELFFGEGSRLTVL.